This is a list of T cell receptor beta chains from one sample in a study of CD8 T cells in Susac syndrome. MiXCR, applied by TCRdb to the immunoSEQ multiplex PCR reads, yields one record per CDR3 protein. The table shows more than 150,000 distinct CDR3 sequences, with around 95% occurring only once. Specimen: CD8+ T cells from PBMCs. The receptors shown here come from a human donor with multiple sclerosis. Both conserved end residues are part of each CDR3. D genes are given only for firm matches. Not all rows give a size; the values are once, few, many and, for expanded clones, a class.

j_gene | v_gene | d_gene | abundance | CDR3nt | CDR3aa
TRBJ2-7 | TRBV28 | NA | NA | TGTGCCAGCAGTCCCACTGGGGGCCCTTCCTACGAGCAGTACTTC | CASSPTGGPSYEQYF
TRBJ2-1 | TRBV20-1 | NA | NA | TGCAGTGCTAGAGCCCAGACTAGTCGGAGCTCCTACAATGAGCAGTTCTTC | CSARAQTSRSSYNEQFF
TRBJ2-2 | TRBV7-9 | TRBD1 | NA | TGTGCCAGCGTAAAGGGGGCGACCACCGGGGAGCTGTTTTTT | CASVKGATTGELFF
TRBJ1-1 | TRBV30 | NA | once | TGTGCCTGGAGTCCACAGCCAAACACTGAAGCTTTCTTT | CAWSPQPNTEAFF
TRBJ2-4 | TRBV6-1 | NA | once | TGTGCCAGCAGTGAGAGGGGGGGGCCTCCCAAAAACATTCAGTACTTC | CASSERGGPPKNIQYF
TRBJ2-5 | TRBV7-6 | TRBD1 | once | TGTGCCAGCAGCTCACACCTCCGGGACAGTCCACAAGAGACCCAGTACTTC | CASSSHLRDSPQETQYF
TRBJ2-2 | TRBV29-1 | NA | NA | TGCAGCGTTGAAAGGGACCCCAGGACCGGGGAGCTGTTTTTT | CSVERDPRTGELFF
TRBJ2-5 | TRBV29-1 | NA | NA | TGCAGCGTTGCAATGCCCGGGACGGGGAAAGAGACCCAGTACTTC | CSVAMPGTGKETQYF
TRBJ1-2 | TRBV29-1 | NA | NA | TGCAGCGTTGAAGTGGGGGTGGACTATGGCTACACCTTC | CSVEVGVDYGYTF
TRBJ1-1 | TRBV29-1 | NA | NA | TGCAGCGTTGCGATGAACACTGAAGCTTTCTTT | CSVAMNTEAFF
TRBJ1-5 | TRBV9 | NA | NA | TGTGCCAGCAGTGAGACAGAGAGCAATCAGCCCCAGCATTTT | CASSETESNQPQHF
TRBJ2-3 | TRBV9 | TRBD2 | NA | TGTGCCAGCAGCGCCTATCCACTAGCGGGCACAGATACGCAGTATTTT | CASSAYPLAGTDTQYF
TRBJ1-5 | TRBV25-1 | NA | NA | TGTGCCAGCAGTGAGAGGGTCAATCAGCCCCAGCATTTT | CASSERVNQPQHF
TRBJ2-1 | TRBV9 | NA | NA | TGTGCCAGCAGCGGCGGACTGACCCTCTACAATGAGCAGTTCTTC | CASSGGLTLYNEQFF
TRBJ2-3 | TRBV7-3 | NA | NA | TGTGCCAGCAGCTTAATACCATCTAGCACAGATACGCAGTATTTT | CASSLIPSSTDTQYF
TRBJ2-7 | TRBV3-1 | NA | NA | TGTGCCAGCAGCCAGGGGTCGGACGAGCAGTACTTC | CASSQGSDEQYF
TRBJ2-3 | TRBV3-1 | NA | few | TGTGCCAGCAGCCAAGAAGGCGCGGATACGCAGTATTTT | CASSQEGADTQYF
TRBJ1-1 | TRBV19 | NA | NA | TGTGCCAGTAGTATGGGAGGAGGAACTGAAGCTTTCTTT | CASSMGGGTEAFF
TRBJ2-1 | TRBV27 | NA | NA | TGTGCCAGCAGTATCCCCAGGGGGGCGGAGAGCTCCTACAATGAGCAGTTCTTC | CASSIPRGAESSYNEQFF
TRBJ1-1 | TRBV28 | NA | NA | TGTGCCAGCAGCCCGACCGGCATTCAGGGGCGGACTGAAGCTTTCTTT | CASSPTGIQGRTEAFF
TRBJ2-1 | TRBV20-1 | TRBD1 | NA | TGCAGTGCTAGTTGGGACAGGGTTCCCTACAATGAGCAGTTCTTC | CSASWDRVPYNEQFF
TRBJ2-7 | TRBV12-3/TRBV12-4 | NA | few | TGTGCCAGCAGTTTGGGGACGTACGAGCAGTACTTC | CASSLGTYEQYF